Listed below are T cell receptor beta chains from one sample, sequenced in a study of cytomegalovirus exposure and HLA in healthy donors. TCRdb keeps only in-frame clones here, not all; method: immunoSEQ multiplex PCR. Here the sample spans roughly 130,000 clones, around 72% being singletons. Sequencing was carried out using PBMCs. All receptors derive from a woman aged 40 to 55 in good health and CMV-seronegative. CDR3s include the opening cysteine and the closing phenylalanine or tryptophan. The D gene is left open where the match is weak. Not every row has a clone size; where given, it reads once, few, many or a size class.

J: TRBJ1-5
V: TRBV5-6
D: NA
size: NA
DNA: TGTGCCAGCAGCTTGGCCCCGGGAGGTAACGGTCAGCCCCAGCATTTT
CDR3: CASSLAPGGNGQPQHF

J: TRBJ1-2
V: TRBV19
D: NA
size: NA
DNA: TGTGCCAGTAGTATACCGGGGATCCTCTATGGCTACACCTTC
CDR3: CASSIPGILYGYTF

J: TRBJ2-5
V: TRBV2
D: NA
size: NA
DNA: TGTGCCAGCAGTGTCGGGCAGGGACAAGAGACCCAGTACTTC
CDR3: CASSVGQGQETQYF

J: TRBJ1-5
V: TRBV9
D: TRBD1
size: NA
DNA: TGTGCCAGCAGCGTAGGGGACAGGGGGCTTAGCAATCAGCCCCAGCATTTT
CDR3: CASSVGDRGLSNQPQHF

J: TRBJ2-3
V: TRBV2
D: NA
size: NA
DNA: TGTGCCAGCAGTAAAATGGAGGGACAGAGCACAGATACGCAGTATTTT
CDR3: CASSKMEGQSTDTQYF

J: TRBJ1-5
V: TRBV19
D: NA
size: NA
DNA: TGTGCCAGTAGTATGGCACAGGTAAGCAATCAGCCCCAGCATTTT
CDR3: CASSMAQVSNQPQHF

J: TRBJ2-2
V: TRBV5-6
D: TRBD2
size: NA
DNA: TGTGCCAGCAGCAGGGGACTAGCGGTGAACACCGGGGAGCTGTTTTTT
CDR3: CASSRGLAVNTGELFF

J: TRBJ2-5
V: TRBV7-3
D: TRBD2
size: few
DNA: TGTGCCAGCAGTCCTAGCGGGGGGGTGGTAGAGACCCAGTACTTC
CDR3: CASSPSGGVVETQYF

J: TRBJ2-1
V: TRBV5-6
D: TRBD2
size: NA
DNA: TGTGCCAGCAGCTCCATAGCGGGGGGTCGTCCTGAGCAGTTCTTC
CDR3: CASSSIAGGRPEQFF

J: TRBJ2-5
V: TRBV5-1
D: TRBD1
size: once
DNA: TGCGCCAGCAGCTTGGGTAAAAAGGACAGGGCTTACCAAGAGACCCAGTACTTC
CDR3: CASSLGKKDRAYQETQYF

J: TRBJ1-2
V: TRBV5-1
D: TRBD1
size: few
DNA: TGCGCCAGCAGCTGGACAGGGGATGACTATGGCTACACCTTC
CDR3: CASSWTGDDYGYTF

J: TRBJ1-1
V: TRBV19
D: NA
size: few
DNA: TGTGCCAGTAGTCTAGATATGAACACTGAAGCTTTCTTT
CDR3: CASSLDMNTEAFF

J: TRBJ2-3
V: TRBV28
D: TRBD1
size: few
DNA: TGTGCCAGCGGCCGAGGCTGGGGACAGATACTAAACCGTTACACAGATACGCAGTATTTT
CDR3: CASGRGWGQILNRYTDTQYF

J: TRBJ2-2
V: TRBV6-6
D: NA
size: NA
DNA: TGTGCCAGCGGCAGGAACACCGGGGAGCTGTTTTTT
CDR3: CASGRNTGELFF